This TCR beta chain was captured by sequencing in a study of T cells and Merkel cell carcinoma outcomes (dated by TCRdb to 2018 to 2020). Study-wide context: In patients with Merkel cell carcinoma, researchers looked at whether the T-cell repertoire of the tumor, along with T-cell density, could predict clinical outcome.

General conclusions and limits of the study: Clinical outcomes in Merkel cell carcinoma patients were reported to be predicted by T-cell repertoire features combined with T-cell density.

Samples were obtained from patients with Merkel cell carcinoma. To note about this clone: The antigen this receptor binds is unknown. Base qualities are not provided; no much larger clone lies one nucleotide away.

The library came from the immunoSEQ multiplex PCR assay. The immuneACCESS repertoire file appears here via TCRdb, limited to in-frame rearrangements. These files lack a portion of the clones; in checked studies, under half of the deficit traces to unresolved V genes, and the cause of the others is not known. In all, the sample holds 1,400 or so clones, and around 90% of those were seen once. Over 9% of the sample is in the top ten clones. The sample taken for sequencing was tumor tissue from Merkel cell carcinoma. The TCR sequence derives from a human donor with Merkel cell carcinoma.

The nucleotide sequence reads TGTGCCAGCAGCTCCCCCCCGTCGTCTGAAGCTTTCTTT. Its amino acids are CASSSPPSSEAFF. The V gene is TRBV7-9 and the J gene is TRBJ1-1; the D gene is unclear. Deletion took 4 bases off V and 6 bases off J, with a span of 12 bases between the germline ends. As encoded in the germline V gene (reference sequence), CDR1 is SEHNR while CDR2 is FQNEAQ. From the cysteine up to the phenylalanine, the CDR3 has a length of 13 residues. Of all the DNA, just the CDR3 is kept, 39 bases in frame from base 1.